The clone carrying this T cell receptor beta chain appeared a few times. What it binds is unknown. The read falls 3 residues short of the CDR3 end, and the missing part is taken from the germline J gene. The data were obtained in a study of T cell clonality in common variable immunodeficiency. Study-level results: Reportedly, TCR beta sequences from common variable immunodeficiency showed fewer deletions and N-nucleotide insertions.

V lost 10 bases, J lost 2 bases, and 15 bases lay in between. The germline V gene encodes CDR1 LNHDA and CDR2 SQIVND (reference sequence). There are 14 residues in the CDR3. Libraries were prepared by immunoSEQ multiplex PCR; TCRdb keeps only in-frame clonotypes and omits some of them. Singletons are absent from the sample, which has tens of thousands of clones. The J gene is TRBJ2-1, the V gene TRBV19; maybe TRBD1 (5 bases). This receptor was identified in a human donor with common variable immunodeficiency. Sequenced input: peripheral blood mononuclear cells. CDR3 DNA (partial): TGTGCCACTACGTCAGGGCCTACCTACAATGAG. Its protein is CATTSGPTYNE. From start to end, the CDR3 is CATTSGPTYNEQFF.